These T cell receptor beta chains were read from a single sample in a study of T cell responses to AZD1222 COVID-19 vaccine. Clones were read by immunoSEQ multiplex PCR, and TCRdb kept only the in-frame ones, dropping some. Among around 140,000 clones listed, about 90% were seen once. The specimen comprised peripheral blood, sampled 28 days after the second AZD1222 dose. The receptors here all came from an adult who received the AZD1222 COVID-19 vaccine. The CDR3 runs from the conserved cysteine through the conserved F or W. A D gene is named only where the DNA matches it firmly. Clone size is stated in some rows and not others, as once, few, many or a class when expanded.

TRBJ1-1	-	TRBD1	13	TRBV18	TGTGCCAGCTTGGACAGGCGAAACACTGAAGCTTTCTTT	CASLDRRNTEAFF
TRBJ2-1	-	TRBD2	16	TRBV7-7	TGTGCTAGCAGCTTAGCGGGACTTTTTCAGTACAATGAGCAGTTCTTC	CASSLAGLFQYNEQFF
TRBJ1-2	-	-	14	TRBV9	TGTGCCAGCAGCGTCCAGGGGCGAGGGTATGGCTACACCTTC	CASSVQGRGYGYTF
TRBJ1-5	-	-	12	TRBV5-8	TGTGCCAGCAGCCGCCTCAATCAGCCCCAGCATTTT	CASSRLNQPQHF
TRBJ1-5	-	-	13	TRBV18	TGTGCCAGCTCACCACCCAGCAATCAGCCCCAGCATTTT	CASSPPSNQPQHF
TRBJ1-1	-	-	14	TRBV11-2	TGTGCCAGCAGCCTCGGGCAGATGAACACTGAAGCTTTCTTT	CASSLGQMNTEAFF
TRBJ2-4	-	-	15	TRBV14	TGTGCCAGCAGCCAAGAAAGAGGGCAGGGCAACATTCAGTACTTC	CASSQERGQGNIQYF
TRBJ1-1	-	-	14	TRBV15	TGTGCCACCACGGCACGGGTCCCGAACACTGAAGCTTTCTTT	CATTARVPNTEAFF
TRBJ2-1	once	TRBD2	16	TRBV28	TGTGCCAGCAGTGTAGCGGGATTTAGCTCCTACAATGAGCAGTTCTTC	CASSVAGFSSYNEQFF
TRBJ2-7	-	-	17	TRBV3-1/TRBV3-2	TGTGCCAGCAGCCAAATATCTTATCGAGGGGCCTCCTACGAGCAGTACTTC	CASSQISYRGASYEQYF
TRBJ2-1	-	TRBD1	15	TRBV6-6	TGTGCCAGCAGCCTGACAGGGGGCGTCGGTGGCCGGCAGTTCTTC	CASSLTGGVGGRQFF
TRBJ1-3	-	-	13	TRBV27	TGTGCCAGCGGGACGGCTTCTGGAAACACCATATATTTT	CASGTASGNTIYF
TRBJ1-4	-	TRBD1	14	TRBV9	TGTGCCAGTTCGGCCGGGACAGCTAATGAAAAACTGTTTTTT	CASSAGTANEKLFF
TRBJ2-2	-	-	15	TRBV25-1	TGTGCCAGCAGTGAATTCCCGGGGGGCCCCGGGGAGCTGTTTTTT	CASSEFPGGPGELFF
TRBJ1-4	-	-	16	TRBV4-2	TGTGCCAGCAGCCAAGTATCAGGTTGGGTCGGTGAAAAACTGTTTTTT	CASSQVSGWVGEKLFF
TRBJ2-1	-	-	14	TRBV13	TGTGCCAGCAGCGAGGACCGCTACTACAATGAGCAGTTCTTC	CASSEDRYYNEQFF
TRBJ1-5	-	-	13	TRBV5-1	TGCGCCAGCAGCTTGGATTGGGAGCAGCCCCAGCATTTT	CASSLDWEQPQHF
TRBJ2-5	-	TRBD2	16	TRBV2	TGTGCCAGCAGTGAAATCAGGACTAGTCCTCCGGAGACCCAGTACTTC	CASSEIRTSPPETQYF
TRBJ2-1	-	TRBD2	17	TRBV9	TGTGCCAGCAGCGTATTCGAGGTGGCGGGAGGGCCTACTTTGGGGTTCTTC	CASSVFEVAGGPTLGFF